This T cell receptor beta chain stems from a study of blood T cells in healthy people across ages. Study-level points and caveats: Versus aged donors, long-lived donors had higher diversity and more naive CD4+ cells.

Using a J-beta primer mix together with a sample-barcoded 5' primer, a second PCR was run for roughly 7 to 11 cycles. A template-switch adaptor that had 12 random nucleotides put a tag on each cDNA molecule. Using its own MiXCR run on the 5' RACE reads, TCRdb lists one record per CDR3 protein. This sample yields some 700,000 distinct CDR3 sequences, of which approximately 43% are seen a single time; more than 20% belongs to the top ten. For this clonotype: Its cognate antigen is unknown.

V lost 6 bases, J lost 8 bases, and 25 bases lay in between. This CDR3 is 16 amino acids long. What was sequenced was blood. The receptor was isolated from a woman aged 60-75 years in good health. V is TRBV12-3 or TRBV12-4 and J is TRBJ1-2, with a possible D match to TRBD1 (6 bases). The CDR3, as DNA: TGTGCCAGCAGCGAGAACCAACAGGGATGGAATAAAGGCTACACCTTC. This gives the protein CASSENQQGWNKGYTF.